This T cell receptor beta chain was identified during a study of CD8 T cells in ankylosing spondylitis (TCRdb year 2017). The study in broad terms: The study set out to find disease-linked TCR variants by profiling T cell receptor beta repertoires in ankylosing spondylitis patients and healthy donors. In total, the full study cohort was made up of nearly 110 healthy donors and 25 to 30 ankylosing spondylitis patients. Samples of peripheral blood were taken, and for ankylosing spondylitis patients, synovial fluid was collected as well. The study at large found these results: Blood from ankylosing spondylitis patients appeared to be characterized by a TCR beta motif composed of about eight highly homologous amino acid variants. Some of the motif variants had been reported before in the synovial fluid and blood of reactive arthritis patients, a finding that suggests common disease-initiation mechanisms. The disease-linked clones were reported to be significantly enriched in matched synovial fluid samples from ankylosing spondylitis patients. In peripheral blood, the disease-linked clones were found at relatively low frequencies and had a CD8+ phenotype.

Note on this clonotype: This receptor's antigen is unknown. Nothing much larger sits one base from this clone, and base qualities are not available.

The CDR3 measures 14 amino acids from cysteine to phenylalanine. The entry retains the CDR3 DNA only, 42 bases that are in frame from base 1. V is cut back by 11 bases and J by 5 bases, with 12 bases in the junction unmatched. For CDR1 and CDR2, the germline V gene lists MNHNS and SASEGT. The sequencing machine was an Illumina HiSeq 2500. TCR beta libraries were prepared by quantitative 5'-RACE with molecular barcodes. On the authors' methods: A new computational method, built on a probabilistic model of VDJ rearrangement, was used to identify disease-linked TCR variants. TCRdb ran its own pipeline on the public reads, namely fastp trimming at Q25 and MiXCR clone calling, and kept in-frame beta chains. All rows with the same CDR3 protein become a single entry with the most common DNA and genes. The V and J calls were not made by the authors but by TCRdb's processing. Present in this sample are hundreds of thousands of distinct CDR3 sequences, about 20% of which were seen just once. Clones ranked in the top ten supply approximately 14% of the sample.

The source of this sequence is a male donor with ankylosing spondylitis or in good health (not recorded which). The chain is made from TRBV6-1 and TRBJ2-1; 7 central bases correspond to TRBD2. The sequenced sample consisted of blood, either unsorted or a sorted T cell fraction (not recorded which). CDR3 reads: CAGGGLAEDNEQFF. The DNA reads TGTGCCGGCGGGGGTCTAGCGGAGGACAATGAGCAGTTCTTC.